The 20 T cell receptor beta chains below come from one sample, sequenced in a study of regulatory dendritic cells for organ transplantation. Sorted T cells were CFSE-labeled and cultured four to five days with allogeneic regulatory or mature dendritic cells at 1:10. Their antigens remain unidentified. The repertoire was sequenced with immunoSEQ multiplex PCR; TCRdb's copy has only in-frame clones and lacks some. The data hold approximately 4,300 clones, with 60% observed a single time. Sequencing was carried out using memory CD8+ T cells from blood cultured with regulatory dendritic cells. Subset denoted: CD45RO+ memory T cells. These receptors originate from a human donor in good health.

In nucleotides, the CDR3 is TGTGCCAGCAGCGCAGCCTACAGGGCCACGAACACTGAAGCTTTCTTT. This encodes CASSAAYRATNTEAFF. This chain connects TRBV9 to TRBJ1-1, with D possibly being TRBD1 (6 bases). V lost 3 bases to trimming and J lost 1 base, with 16 bases between them. CDR1 SGDLS and CDR2 YYNGEE come from the germline V gene. The CDR3 is 16 residues long.

The chain uses TRBV6-1 and TRBJ2-2; 9 nucleotides agree with TRBD2. Germline values: CDR1 MNHNS, CDR2 SASEGT. V trimming: 0 bases; J trimming: 6 bases; junction bases outside the gene matches: 5. The CDR3 has 16 amino acids. CDR3 sequence reads: CASSEALAGRPGELFF. The CDR3 DNA reads TGTGCCAGCAGTGAAGCCCTAGCGGGGCGCCCCGGGGAGCTGTTTTTT.

The chain combines TRBV11-3 with TRBJ1-2; tentatively, D is TRBD1 (5 bases). The V end lost 6 bases, the J end lost 5 bases, and 25 bases lay between the germline ends. Germline assignment: CDR1 SGHNT and CDR2 YENEEA. This CDR3 comprises 17 residues. In nucleotides, the CDR3 is TGTGCCAGCAGAATCGGAGCCCGGAGGGGTATAGGGTATGGCTACACCTTC. Translating it yields CASRIGARRGIGYGYTF.

The J gene is TRBJ2-1, the V gene TRBV7-9; 14 nucleotides align to TRBD2. The CDR3 has 15 residues. Losses at the gene ends were 5 bases for V and 7 bases for J; bases not matched to a gene: 4. Germline-derived CDR1 and CDR2 are SEHNR and FQNEAQ (reference sequence). The CDR3 coding sequence is TGTGCCAGCAGCCCGGGACTAGCGGGGGTTAATGAGCAGTTCTTC. Translation: CASSPGLAGVNEQFF.

To note about this clone: Other nucleotide sequences from this sample produce the same CDR3. The V gene is TRBV7-3, the J gene TRBJ2-1; D may be TRBD2 (7 bases). This CDR3 spans 15 amino acids. The germline V gene encodes CDR1 SGHTA and CDR2 FQGTGA. V was cut by 2 bases and J by 4 bases, with 12 bases left in between. The CDR3 DNA sequence: TGTGCCAGCAGCTTAGGGGGGGGCCCGTACAATGAGCAGTTCTTC. Its protein is CASSLGGGPYNEQFF.

This clone appeared a single time. The chain couples TRBV15 to TRBJ2-1, with a tentative D call TRBD2 (5 bases). Between the trimmed V and J ends, which lost 0 bases and 8 bases, there was a span of 14 bases. CDR3 length equals 15 residues. The germline gives CDR1 LNHNV, CDR2 YYDKDF (reference sequence). CDR3 amino acids: CATSREGQEVDEQFF. CDR3 nucleotides: TGTGCCACCAGCAGAGAAGGGCAGGAGGTCGATGAGCAGTTCTTC. The variable domain in full, with the rest retrieved from reference TRBV15 and TRBJ2-1, is DAMVIQNPRYQVTQFGKPVTLSCSQTLNHNVMYWYQQKSSQAPKLLFHYYDKDFNNEADTPDNFQSRRPNTSFCFLDIRSPGLGDTAMYLCATSREGQEVDEQFFGPGTRLTVL.

The count of this clone is one. The chain joins TRBV27 to TRBJ1-1; D perhaps matches TRBD1 (5 bases). Trimming shortened V by 8 bases and J by 8 bases, and 15 bases separated the two germline ends. The germline gives CDR1 MNHEY, CDR2 SMNVEV (reference sequence). The CDR3 has 12 residues. The CDR3 region has the DNA TGTGCCAGCGGTGGGGCCGCCAAAGAAGCTTTCTTT. This encodes CASGGAAKEAFF.

With regard to this clone: Given a much more abundant clone one base away, this may be a read error. This same CDR3 is encoded by further DNA sequences in the sample. This chain uses TRBV11-2 with TRBJ2-2, with D possibly matching TRBD2 (5 bases). Trimming left V 1 base short and J 6 bases short, with 9 bases between. The CDR3 is 14 residues long. Germline lookup yields CDR1 SGHAT and CDR2 FQNNGV. The CDR3 nucleotides read TGTGCCAGCAGCTTAGTGAGGGAAGCCGGGGAGCTGTTTTTT. Translation gives CASSLVREAGELFF.

The sample holds one count of this clone. This rearrangement joins TRBV4-1 to TRBJ1-1; TRBD1 matches at 8 bases. Per germline, CDR1 MGHRA and CDR2 YSYEKL. V trimming: 2 bases; J trimming: 1 base; junction bases outside the gene matches: 9. The CDR3 totals 17 residues. CDR3 amino acids: CASSQPPWTGRNTEAFF. As DNA, the CDR3 is TGCGCCAGCAGCCAACCCCCTTGGACAGGGCGGAACACTGAAGCTTTCTTT.

This clone was observed a few times. The chain links TRBV7-2 to TRBJ2-7; 14 positions match TRBD2. Trimming removed 5 bases from V and 1 base from J; junction bases left unmatched: 4. Germline V gives CDR1 SGHTA, CDR2 FQGNSA. The CDR3 runs 16 residues. This chain's CDR3 is CASSPGTSGGSYEQYF. In DNA, the CDR3 is TGTGCCAGCAGCCCAGGGACTAGCGGGGGATCCTACGAGCAGTACTTC.

V is TRBV6-1 and J is TRBJ2-7; perhaps TRBD1 as D (6 bases). Trimming took off 0 bases at V and 0 bases at J, with 6 bases between the two ends. The CDR3 is 14 residues long. The V gene's germline CDR1 is MNHNS and CDR2 SASEGT. CDR3 sequence (DNA): TGTGCCAGCAGTGAAGCGGACAGCTCCTACGAGCAGTACTTC. Translated, it gives CASSEADSSYEQYF.

This chain joins TRBV2 and TRBJ2-4; no reliable D call. The CDR3 loop spans 14 amino acids. V was cut by 1 base and J by 7 bases, with 11 bases left in between. CDR1 and CDR2 (germline): SNHLY, FYNNEI. DNA of the CDR3: TGTGCCAGCAGTGAAGGGCAGGTCCCGAACATTCAGTACTTC. Protein product: CASSEGQVPNIQYF.

This clone was observed a single time. The V call is TRBV21-1, the J call TRBJ1-5; TRBD1 reflects the table's D call only, with no check against the DNA. TRBV21-1 counts as a pseudogene. The CDR3 consists of 15 residues. This chain's CDR3 is CASSKDRTGGRPQHF. In nucleotides, the CDR3 is TGTGCCAGCAGCAAAGACCGGACAGGCGGGCGGCCCCAGCATTTT.

The table lists this clone with a few counts. This chain links TRBV7-9 with TRBJ1-1; D gene unclear. The CDR3 has 12 residues. The V and J ends lost 7 bases and 0 bases respectively, with 6 bases between them. Germline V CDR1 and CDR2: SEHNR, FQNEAQ (reference sequence). The CDR3 loop reads CASIAVNTEAFF. CDR3 sequence (DNA): TGTGCCAGCATTGCGGTGAACACTGAAGCTTTCTTT.

This CDR3 is CASTDGVFGPYEQYF. The DNA for the CDR3 is TGTGCCAGCACCGACGGGGTCTTCGGTCCCTACGAGCAGTACTTC. The chain has TRBV6-5 and TRBJ2-7, with D perhaps matching TRBD2 (5 bases). Germline V gene lookup returns CDR1 MNHEY and CDR2 SVGAGI. Deletions cut 7 bases from V and 2 bases from J, with 18 bases between. The CDR3 runs 15 residues.

V usage is TRBV19 and J usage is TRBJ1-2; D not certain. Germline assignment: CDR1 LNHDA and CDR2 SQIVND (reference sequence). This CDR3 is 12 amino acids long. Trimming shortened V by 11 bases and J by 8 bases, and 18 bases separated the two germline ends. Here the CDR3 DNA reads TGTGCCGGCGTAATTGGGGAGAAAGGCTACACCTTC. This translates into CAGVIGEKGYTF.

The chain recombines TRBV9 with TRBJ2-1; TRBD1 agrees at 7 bases. Germline V CDR1 and CDR2: SGDLS, YYNGEE. The CDR3 sequence is 13 residues long. Trimming at V came to 7 bases and at J to 3 bases, leaving 4 bases not matched to a gene. CDR3 DNA: TGTGCCAGCGAGGACAGGAACTACAATGAGCAGTTCTTC. Translating gives CASEDRNYNEQFF.

V and J are TRBV5-6 and TRBJ2-5; 13 nucleotides align to TRBD2. J lost 2 bases, V lost 4 bases, and 2 bases had no gene match. CDR3 length equals 15 residues. CDR1 is SGHDT and CDR2 is YYEEEE in the germline V gene. CDR3 bases: TGTGCCAGCAGCCTACTAGCGGGGGGGCAAGAGACCCAGTACTTC. Translated: CASSLLAGGQETQYF. Together with reference TRBV5-6 and TRBJ2-5, the CDR3 gives the full variable domain: DAGVTQSPTHLIKTRGQQVTLRCSPKSGHDTVSWYQQALGQGPQFIFQYYEEEERQRGNFPDRFSGHQFPNYSSELNVNALLLGDSALYLCASSLLAGGQETQYFGPGTRLLVL.

The rearrangement joins TRBV27 to TRBJ1-2; no definite D call. Per the germline V gene, CDR1 is MNHEY and CDR2 is SMNVEV (reference sequence). V lost 6 bases to trimming and J lost 8 bases, with 19 bases between them. The CDR3 has 14 amino acids. The chain's CDR3 is CASSLLPTSAGYTF. The CDR3 DNA follows: TGTGCCAGCAGCCTGCTACCTACTAGTGCCGGCTACACCTTC.

The V gene is TRBV9, the J gene TRBJ2-1, with a possible D match to TRBD1 (5 bases). CDR1 SGDLS and CDR2 YYNGEE come from the germline V gene. Trimming cost V 0 bases and J 4 bases, with 8 bases left between them. The CDR3 covers 14 residues. CDR3 sequence: CASSVGGQYNEQFF. CDR3 DNA: TGTGCCAGCAGCGTAGGGGGCCAATACAATGAGCAGTTCTTC.